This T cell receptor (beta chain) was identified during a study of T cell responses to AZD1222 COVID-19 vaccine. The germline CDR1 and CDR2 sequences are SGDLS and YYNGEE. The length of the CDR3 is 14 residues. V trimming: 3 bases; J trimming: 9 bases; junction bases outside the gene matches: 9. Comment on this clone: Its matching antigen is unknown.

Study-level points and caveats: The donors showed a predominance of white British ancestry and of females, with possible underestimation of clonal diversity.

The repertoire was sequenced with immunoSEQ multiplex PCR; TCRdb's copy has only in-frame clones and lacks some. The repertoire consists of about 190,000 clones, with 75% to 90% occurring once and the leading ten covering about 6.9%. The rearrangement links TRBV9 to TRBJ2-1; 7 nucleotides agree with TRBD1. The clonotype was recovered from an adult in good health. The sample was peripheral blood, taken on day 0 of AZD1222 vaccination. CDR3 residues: CASSGDSRGGEQFF. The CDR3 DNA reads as TGTGCCAGCAGCGGGGACAGCCGTGGTGGTGAGCAGTTCTTC.